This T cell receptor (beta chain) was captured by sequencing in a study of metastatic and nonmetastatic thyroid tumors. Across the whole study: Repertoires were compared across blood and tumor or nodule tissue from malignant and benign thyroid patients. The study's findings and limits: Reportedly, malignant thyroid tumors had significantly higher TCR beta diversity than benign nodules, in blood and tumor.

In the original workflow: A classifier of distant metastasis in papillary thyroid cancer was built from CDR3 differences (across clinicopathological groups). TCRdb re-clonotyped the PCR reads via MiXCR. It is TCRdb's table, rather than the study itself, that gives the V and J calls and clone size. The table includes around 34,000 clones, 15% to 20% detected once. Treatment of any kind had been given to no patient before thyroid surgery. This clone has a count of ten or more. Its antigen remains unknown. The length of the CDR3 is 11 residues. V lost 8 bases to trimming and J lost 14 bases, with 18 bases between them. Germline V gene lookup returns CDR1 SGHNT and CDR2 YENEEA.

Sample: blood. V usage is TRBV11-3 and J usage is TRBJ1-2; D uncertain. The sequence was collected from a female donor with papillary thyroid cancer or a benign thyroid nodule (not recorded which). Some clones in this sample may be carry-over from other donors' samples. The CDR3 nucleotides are TGTGCCAGCCTCCTAGAAACGCCCGTGACCTTC. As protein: CASLLETPVTF.